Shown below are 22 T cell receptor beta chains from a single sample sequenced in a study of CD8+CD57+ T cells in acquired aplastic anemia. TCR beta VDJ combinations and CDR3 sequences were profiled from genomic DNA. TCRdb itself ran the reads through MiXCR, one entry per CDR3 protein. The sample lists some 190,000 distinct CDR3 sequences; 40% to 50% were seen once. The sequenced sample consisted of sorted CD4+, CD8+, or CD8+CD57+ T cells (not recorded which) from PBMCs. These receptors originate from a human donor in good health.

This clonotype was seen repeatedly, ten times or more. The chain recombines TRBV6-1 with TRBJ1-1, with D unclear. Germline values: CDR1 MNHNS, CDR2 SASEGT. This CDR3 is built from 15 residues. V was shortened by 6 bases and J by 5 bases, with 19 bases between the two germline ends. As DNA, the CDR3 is TGTGCCAGCAGGCCCAACCCGGGAGGAGAAACTGAAGCTTTCTTT. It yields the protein CASRPNPGGETEAFF.

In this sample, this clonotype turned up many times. The CDR3 region is CASSKQGTTEAFF. As DNA, the CDR3 is TGTGCCAGCAGTAAACAGGGGACCACTGAAGCTTTCTTT. The V call is TRBV6-1, the J call TRBJ1-1; TRBD1 aligns across 7 bases. Germline V lookup: CDR1 MNHNS, CDR2 SASEGT. The ends lost 5 bases at V and 4 bases at J; junction bases unmatched: 4. The CDR3 extends over 13 amino acids.

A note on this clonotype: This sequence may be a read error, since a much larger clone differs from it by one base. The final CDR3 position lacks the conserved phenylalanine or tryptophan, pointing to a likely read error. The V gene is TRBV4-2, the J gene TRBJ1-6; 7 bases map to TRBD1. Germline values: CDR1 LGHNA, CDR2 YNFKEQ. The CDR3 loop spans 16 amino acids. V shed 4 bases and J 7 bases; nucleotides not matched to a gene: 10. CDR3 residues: CASSPLGQVLNSPLHL. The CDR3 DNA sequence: TGTGCCAGCAGCCCCCTCGGACAGGTTTTAAATTCACCCCTCCACCTT.

The CDR3 spells CASSGRSQYTDTQYF. DNA for the CDR3: TGTGCCAGCAGCGGGCGCTCTCAGTACACAGATACGCAGTATTTT. The chain recombines TRBV11-2 with TRBJ2-3, with D unresolved. CDR1 is SGHAT and CDR2 is FQNNGV in the germline V gene. The ends were cut back, 5 bases at V and 2 bases at J, with 14 bases in the middle. This CDR3 is built from 15 residues.

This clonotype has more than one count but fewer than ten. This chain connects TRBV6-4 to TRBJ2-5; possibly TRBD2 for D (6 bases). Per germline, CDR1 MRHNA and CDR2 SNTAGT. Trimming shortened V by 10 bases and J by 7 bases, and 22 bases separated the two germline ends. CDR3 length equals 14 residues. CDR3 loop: CATSDRGDGGTQYF. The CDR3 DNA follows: TGTGCCACCTCGGACCGAGGGGACGGGGGGACCCAGTACTTC.

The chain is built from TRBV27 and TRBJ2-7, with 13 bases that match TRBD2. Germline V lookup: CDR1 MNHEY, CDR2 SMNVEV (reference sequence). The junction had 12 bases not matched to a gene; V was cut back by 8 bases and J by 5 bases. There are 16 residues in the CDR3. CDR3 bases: TGTGCCAGCGGCAGACTAGCGGGAGGTGGTACTGACGAGCAGTACTTC. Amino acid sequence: CASGRLAGGGTDEQYF.

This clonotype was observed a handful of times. CDR3 region: CASNPGHVNTEAFF. The CDR3 nucleotides are TGTGCCAGTAATCCGGGACATGTGAACACTGAAGCTTTCTTT. The chain employs TRBV19 and TRBJ1-1, with D maybe TRBD1 (6 bases). Germline V gene lookup returns CDR1 LNHDA and CDR2 SQIVND (reference sequence). Trimming took off 7 bases at V and 0 bases at J, with 12 bases between the two ends. The CDR3 is 14 residues long.

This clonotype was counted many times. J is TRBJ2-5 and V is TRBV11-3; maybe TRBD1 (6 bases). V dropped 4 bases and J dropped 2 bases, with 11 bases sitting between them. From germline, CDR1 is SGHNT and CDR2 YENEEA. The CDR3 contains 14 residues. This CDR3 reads CASSSRTVQETQYF. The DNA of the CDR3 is TGTGCCAGCAGCTCGCGGACAGTTCAAGAGACCCAGTACTTC.

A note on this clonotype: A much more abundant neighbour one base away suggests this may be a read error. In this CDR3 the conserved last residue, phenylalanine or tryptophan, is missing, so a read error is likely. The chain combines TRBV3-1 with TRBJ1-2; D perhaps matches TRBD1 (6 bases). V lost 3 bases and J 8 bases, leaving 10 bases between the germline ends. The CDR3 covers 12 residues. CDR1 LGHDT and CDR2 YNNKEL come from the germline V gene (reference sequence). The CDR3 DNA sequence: TGTGCCAGCAGCCAGGGGGCTGGCGGCTACACCTAC. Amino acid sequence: CASSQGAGGYTY.

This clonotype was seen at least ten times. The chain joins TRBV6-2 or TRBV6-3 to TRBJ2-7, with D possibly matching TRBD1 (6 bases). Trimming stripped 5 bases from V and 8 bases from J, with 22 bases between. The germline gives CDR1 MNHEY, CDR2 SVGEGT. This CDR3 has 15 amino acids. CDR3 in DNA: TGTGCCAGCAGTACCCCGGGACAAGGAATCGACAAGCAGTACTTC. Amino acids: CASSTPGQGIDKQYF.

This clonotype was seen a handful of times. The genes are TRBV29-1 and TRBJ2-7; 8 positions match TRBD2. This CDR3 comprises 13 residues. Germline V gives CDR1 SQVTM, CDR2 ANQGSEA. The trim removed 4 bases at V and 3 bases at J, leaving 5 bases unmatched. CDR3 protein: CSVGDAGGYEQYF. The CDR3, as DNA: TGCAGCGTTGGGGATGCGGGGGGCTACGAGCAGTACTTC.

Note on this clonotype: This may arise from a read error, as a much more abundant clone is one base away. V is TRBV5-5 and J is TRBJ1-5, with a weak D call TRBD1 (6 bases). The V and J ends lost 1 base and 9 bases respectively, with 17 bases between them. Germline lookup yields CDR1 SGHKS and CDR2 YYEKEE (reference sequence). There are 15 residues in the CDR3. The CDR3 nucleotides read TGTGCCAGCAGCTTGCAAACAGGGAACCATCGGCCCCAGCATTTT. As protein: CASSLQTGNHRPQHF.

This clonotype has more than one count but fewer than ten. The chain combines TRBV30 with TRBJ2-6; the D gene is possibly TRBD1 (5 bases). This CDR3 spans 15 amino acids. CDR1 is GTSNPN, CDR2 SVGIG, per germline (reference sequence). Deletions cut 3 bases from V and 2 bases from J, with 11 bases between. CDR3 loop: CAWRKQGTGANVLTF. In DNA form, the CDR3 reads TGTGCCTGGAGGAAGCAGGGTACTGGGGCCAACGTCCTGACTTTC.

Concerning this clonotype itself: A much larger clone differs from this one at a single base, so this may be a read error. The CDR3 spells CASSVLQGQDTQYF. CDR3 bases: TGTGCCAGCAGTGTCCTACAGGGGCAAGACACCCAGTACTTC. The chain is built from TRBV6-2 or TRBV6-3 and TRBJ2-5; 7 nucleotides line up with TRBD1. CDR1 MNHEY and CDR2 SVGEGT come from the germline V gene. CDR3 length: 14 residues.

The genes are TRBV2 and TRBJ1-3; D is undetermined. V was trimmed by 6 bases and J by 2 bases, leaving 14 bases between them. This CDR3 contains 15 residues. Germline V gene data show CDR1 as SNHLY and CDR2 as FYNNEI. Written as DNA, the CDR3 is TGTGCCAGCAGCCCCAATGGGGTCGCTGGAAACACCATATATTTT. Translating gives CASSPNGVAGNTIYF.

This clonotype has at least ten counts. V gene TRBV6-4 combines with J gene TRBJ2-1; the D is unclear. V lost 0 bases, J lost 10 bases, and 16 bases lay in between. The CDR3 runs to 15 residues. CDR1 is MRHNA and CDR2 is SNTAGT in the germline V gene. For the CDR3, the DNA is TGTGCCAGCAGTGACTCCTCTAGGAACCTTAGGGAGCAGTTCTTC. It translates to CASSDSSRNLREQFF.

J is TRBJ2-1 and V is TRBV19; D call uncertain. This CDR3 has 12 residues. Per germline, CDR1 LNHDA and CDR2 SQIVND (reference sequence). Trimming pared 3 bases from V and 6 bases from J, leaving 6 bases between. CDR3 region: CASSIGPNEQFF. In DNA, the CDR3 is TGTGCCAGTAGTATCGGTCCCAATGAGCAGTTCTTC.

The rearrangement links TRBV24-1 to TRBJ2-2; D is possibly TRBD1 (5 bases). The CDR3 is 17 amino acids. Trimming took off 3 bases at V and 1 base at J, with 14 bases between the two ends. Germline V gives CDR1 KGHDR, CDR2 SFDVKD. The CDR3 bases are TGTGCCACCAGTGATCCCACCGGACACTTGAACACCGGGGAGCTGTTTTTT. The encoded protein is CATSDPTGHLNTGELFF.

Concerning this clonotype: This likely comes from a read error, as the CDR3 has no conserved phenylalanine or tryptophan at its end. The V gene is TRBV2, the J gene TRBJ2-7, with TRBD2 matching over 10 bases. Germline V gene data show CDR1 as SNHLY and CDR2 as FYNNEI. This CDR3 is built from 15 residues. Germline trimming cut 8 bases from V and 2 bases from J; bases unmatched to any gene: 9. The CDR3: CASGGRLAGTYEQYL. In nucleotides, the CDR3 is TGTGCCAGCGGAGGAAGACTAGCGGGTACCTACGAGCAGTACCTC.

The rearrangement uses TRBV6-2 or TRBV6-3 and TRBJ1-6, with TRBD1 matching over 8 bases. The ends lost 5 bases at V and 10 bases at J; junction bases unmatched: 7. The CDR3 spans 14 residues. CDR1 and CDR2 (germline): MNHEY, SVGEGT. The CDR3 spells CASSADRVGSPLHF. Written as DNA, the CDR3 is TGTGCCAGCAGTGCGGACAGGGTCGGCTCACCCCTCCACTTT.

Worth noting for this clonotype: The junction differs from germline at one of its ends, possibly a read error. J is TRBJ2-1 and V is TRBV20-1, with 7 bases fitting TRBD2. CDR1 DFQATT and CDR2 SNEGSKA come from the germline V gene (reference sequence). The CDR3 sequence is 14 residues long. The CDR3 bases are TGCAGTGCTGTTGGCGGGAGATCCTACAATGAGCAGTCCTTC. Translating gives CSAVGGRSYNEQSF.

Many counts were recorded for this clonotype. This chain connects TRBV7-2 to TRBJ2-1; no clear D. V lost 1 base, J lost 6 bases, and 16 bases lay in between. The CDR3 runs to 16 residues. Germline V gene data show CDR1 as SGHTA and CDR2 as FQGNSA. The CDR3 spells CASSLGRGYPGNEQFF. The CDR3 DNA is TGTGCCAGCAGCTTAGGGCGCGGTTATCCGGGCAATGAGCAGTTCTTC.